These 25 T cell receptor beta chains share one sample of origin, sequenced in a study of blood T cell repertoires in COVID-19 (dated by TCRdb to the early 2020s). The library came from the immunoSEQ multiplex PCR assay. TCRdb carries this immuneACCESS record with in-frame sequences only. Its versions omit some clonotypes, under half of them owing to an unresolved V gene in the studies checked, with the rest unexplained. The sample contains 200,000 to 250,000 clones, approximately 87% of them found a single time. The ten largest clonotypes hold over 2% of the sample. The sample comprised peripheral blood. These receptors came from a woman aged 50 to 60 with acute or convalescent COVID-19.

The chain has TRBV10-3 and TRBJ1-5, with 9 nucleotides matching TRBD1. With V trimmed by 6 bases and J by 7 bases, 10 bases remained unmatched. Germline V gene lookup returns CDR1 ENHRY and CDR2 SYGVKD. The CDR3 has 15 residues. The CDR3 bases are TGTGCCATCAGAGCCCGGACAGGGGTTGGACAGCCCCAGCATTTT. Amino acid sequence: CAIRARTGVGQPQHF.

The CDR3 spells CASSRAGGSGGETQYF. CDR3 nucleotides: TGTGCCAGCAGTCGCGCGGGGGGCAGCGGAGGGGAGACCCAGTACTTC. The chain combines TRBV5-6 with TRBJ2-5; TRBD2 aligns across 8 bases. This CDR3 region has 16 residues. V was clipped by 5 bases and J by 5 bases; unmatched bases: 14. CDR1 is SGHDT and CDR2 is YYEEEE in the germline V gene.

This clone has just one count. The J gene is TRBJ1-1, the V gene TRBV2; D may be TRBD1 (6 bases). This CDR3 contains 12 residues. Germline V gene data show CDR1 as SNHLY and CDR2 as FYNNEI. Trimming removed 6 bases from V and 6 bases from J, with 11 bases in between. The CDR3 DNA follows: TGTGCCAGCAGCCTCGGACAGCCTGAAGCTTTCTTT. Protein sequence: CASSLGQPEAFF. Together with reference TRBV2 and TRBJ1-1, the CDR3 gives the full variable domain: EPEVTQTPSHQVTQMGQEVILRCVPISNHLYFYWYRQILGQKVEFLVSFYNNEISEKSEIFDDQFSVERPDGSNFTLKIRSTKLEDSAMYFCASSLGQPEAFFGQGTRLTVV.

The CDR3 sequence: CASSPPGLAGVNIQYF. Written as DNA, the CDR3 is TGTGCCAGCAGCCCCCCGGGACTAGCGGGAGTGAACATTCAGTACTTC. The chain employs TRBV7-9 and TRBJ2-4, with 14 positions matching TRBD2. Per germline, CDR1 SEHNR and CDR2 FQNEAQ (reference sequence). The CDR3 runs to 16 residues. V shed 5 bases, J shed 7 bases, and the junction held 7 bases outside the gene matches.

This clone was observed a single time. This chain connects TRBV4-3 to TRBJ1-1; 8 positions match TRBD1. The V segment lost 1 base and the J segment 5 bases; nucleotides outside the gene matches: 0. From germline, CDR1 is LGHNA and CDR2 YSLEER. The CDR3 loop spans 13 amino acids. CDR3 region: CASSQGQGTEAFF. CDR3 DNA: TGCGCCAGCAGCCAAGGACAGGGGACTGAAGCTTTCTTT.

The V gene is TRBV19, the J gene TRBJ1-6; D perhaps matches TRBD1 (5 bases). V lost 4 bases to trimming and J lost 9 bases, with 22 bases between them. CDR3 length equals 17 residues. The germline V gene has CDR1 LNHDA and CDR2 SQIVND (reference sequence). The CDR3 DNA sequence: TGTGCCAGTAGTACCTACCGGGCCCAGGGAGGGAGTTCACCCCTCCACTTT. Its protein product is CASSTYRAQGGSSPLHF. Combining the CDR3 with reference TRBV19 and TRBJ1-6 gives the whole variable domain DGGITQSPKYLFRKEGQNVTLSCEQNLNHDAMYWYRQDPGQGLRLIYYSQIVNDFQKGDIAEGYSVSREKKESFPLTVTSAQKNPTAFYLCASSTYRAQGGSSPLHFGNGTRLTVT.

The chain has TRBV24-1 and TRBJ1-2, with TRBD1 matching 7 bases. The CDR3 sequence is 13 residues long. Germline V CDR1 and CDR2: KGHDR, SFDVKD. With V trimmed by 3 bases and J by 6 bases, 3 bases remained unmatched. DNA for the CDR3: TGTGCCACCAGTGATCGTCAGGGGGATGGCTACACCTTC. It translates to CATSDRQGDGYTF.

V gene TRBV3-1 (or the pseudogene TRBV3-2) combines with J gene TRBJ2-3; 8 bases are shared with TRBD2. The CDR3 extends over 17 amino acids. Germline trimming cut 2 bases from V and 0 bases from J; bases unmatched to any gene: 7. CDR1 is LGHDT, CDR2 YNNKEL, per germline (reference sequence). CDR3 protein: CASSQPNSGTSTDTQYF. In DNA, the CDR3 is TGTGCCAGCAGCCAACCCAATAGCGGGACTAGCACAGATACGCAGTATTTT.

The rearrangement links TRBV27 to TRBJ2-2; the D gene is possibly TRBD1 (6 bases). The CDR3 consists of 14 residues. Germline V gives CDR1 MNHEY, CDR2 SMNVEV (reference sequence). Trimming shortened V by 5 bases and J by 0 bases, and 7 bases separated the two germline ends. The CDR3 DNA reads as TGTGCCAGCAGTGGGGGCACGAACACCGGGGAGCTGTTTTTT. It specifies CASSGGTNTGELFF.

The chain joins TRBV18 to TRBJ1-4, with D tentatively TRBD1 (5 bases). Germline values: CDR1 KGHSH, CDR2 LQKENI. This CDR3 spans 15 amino acids. The germline V and J ends were trimmed by 3 bases and 6 bases, with 14 bases remaining between them. The CDR3 sequence is CASSPGPANYEKLFF. The DNA of the CDR3 is TGTGCCAGCTCACCGGGGCCGGCTAACTATGAAAAACTGTTTTTT.

This clone was counted once. The chain links TRBV5-4 to TRBJ2-1, with TRBD2 matching 9 bases. The CDR3 has 15 residues. The germline V gene has CDR1 SGHNT and CDR2 YYREEE (reference sequence). The ends lost 3 bases at V and 0 bases at J; junction bases unmatched: 1. The CDR3 reads CASSSSGTSYNEQFF. CDR3 nucleotides: TGTGCCAGCAGCTCTAGCGGGACCTCCTACAATGAGCAGTTCTTC.

This sequence joins TRBV10-3 and TRBJ2-7, with 9 bases that match TRBD1. V lost 10 bases, J lost 6 bases, and 13 bases stayed unmatched. CDR1 and CDR2 (germline): ENHRY, SYGVKD. CDR3 length equals 14 residues. Written as DNA, the CDR3 is TGTGCCAGCCTCTCCCCGGGACAGGGCAGCGAGCAGTACTTC. Encoded protein: CASLSPGQGSEQYF.

This rearrangement joins TRBV5-4 to TRBJ1-2, with 8 bases aligning to TRBD1. From germline, CDR1 is SGHNT and CDR2 YYREEE (reference sequence). This CDR3 region has 13 residues. The junction had 4 bases not matched to a gene; V was cut back by 4 bases and J by 5 bases. The CDR3: CASSPRGRYGYTF. DNA for the CDR3: TGTGCCAGCAGCCCCAGGGGGCGGTATGGCTACACCTTC.

This clone was seen just once. A junction boundary mismatches the germline segment, possibly from a read error. The chain is built from TRBV5-1 and TRBJ1-5; tentatively, D is TRBD1 (5 bases). This CDR3 spans 14 amino acids. CDR1 is SGHRS, CDR2 YFSETQ, per germline. CDR3 loop: CARSLGGGNQPQHF. The CDR3 DNA follows: TGCGCCCGCAGCTTGGGGGGGGGCAATCAGCCCCAGCATTTT.

This chain connects TRBV7-6 to TRBJ2-1, with 9 bases identical to TRBD2. Germline V gives CDR1 SGHVS, CDR2 FNYEAQ. The CDR3 loop spans 16 amino acids. V was pared by 5 bases and J by 2 bases, with 7 bases of the junction left unmatched. CDR3 bases: TGTGCCAGCAGCCGCAGGACTAGCGAAACCTACAATGAGCAGTTCTTC. It translates to CASSRRTSETYNEQFF.

This chain uses TRBV9 with TRBJ1-1; unclear D gene. This CDR3 contains 18 residues. Germline CDR1 and CDR2: SGDLS and YYNGEE. The V and J ends lost 4 bases and 2 bases respectively, with 24 bases between them. The CDR3, as DNA: TGTGCCAGCAGCCCGAGACCATCGGGGTCGCCTAGAAACACTGAAGCTTTCTTT. Translated: CASSPRPSGSPRNTEAFF.

The chain is built from TRBV11-2 and TRBJ2-5; possible D gene TRBD2, 5 bases. Germline V gene sequence: CDR1 SGHAT, CDR2 FQNNGV. V was trimmed by 5 bases and J by 5 bases, leaving 18 bases between them. The CDR3 has 15 residues. The CDR3 nucleotides read TGTGCCAGCAGCCCCCCCGGCAGGCCGGGGGAGACCCAGTACTTC. Translated: CASSPPGRPGETQYF.

The chain carries TRBV24-1 and TRBJ2-1; no clear D gene. CDR3 length: 15 residues. Germline loops: CDR1 KGHDR, CDR2 SFDVKD. V was shortened by 6 bases and J by 4 bases, with 15 bases between the two germline ends. CDR3 residues: CATSLGPGTYNEQFF. DNA of the CDR3: TGTGCCACCAGTTTGGGCCCCGGAACATACAATGAGCAGTTCTTC.

This clone was counted ten times or more. The chain links TRBV5-8 to TRBJ2-1, with TRBD2 identical over 11 bases. The V gene end was trimmed by 3 bases and the J gene end by 5 bases; junction bases not matched to a gene: 7. CDR3 length: 16 residues. Germline V gives CDR1 SGHTS, CDR2 YDEGEE. The CDR3 sequence: CASSSRLAGRNNEQFF. The CDR3 DNA follows: TGTGCCAGCAGCTCTCGACTAGCGGGACGGAACAATGAGCAGTTCTTC. Drawing the rest from reference TRBV5-8 and TRBJ2-1, the complete variable domain is EAGVTQSPTHLIKTRGQQATLRCSPISGHTSVYWYQQALGLGLQFLLWYDEGEERNRGNFPPRFSGRQFPNYSSELNVNALELEDSALYLCASSSRLAGRNNEQFFGPGTRLTVL.

This clone was seen more than once but under ten times. This sequence joins TRBV2 and TRBJ1-3; D is unresolved. Per germline, CDR1 SNHLY and CDR2 FYNNEI. CDR3 length equals 15 residues. Trimming removed 8 bases from V and 0 bases from J, with 14 bases in between. This chain's CDR3 is CASRTGSNSGNTIYF. The CDR3 DNA reads TGTGCCAGCCGAACGGGAAGTAACTCTGGAAACACCATATATTTT.

V usage is TRBV19 and J usage is TRBJ2-5; 8 bases fit TRBD1. The V gene end was trimmed by 7 bases and the J gene end by 4 bases; junction bases not matched to a gene: 8. Germline V gene lookup returns CDR1 LNHDA and CDR2 SQIVND (reference sequence). The CDR3 sequence is 14 residues long. Written as DNA, the CDR3 is TGTGCCAGTACAGAGGCAGGGGGCTTAGAGACCCAGTACTTC. Residues: CASTEAGGLETQYF.

The rearrangement links TRBV6-1 to TRBJ1-1; TRBD1 is a possible D gene (5 bases). This CDR3 spans 16 amino acids. CDR1 MNHNS and CDR2 SASEGT come from the germline V gene. Trimming removed 1 base from V and 4 bases from J, with 16 bases in between. The CDR3 loop reads CASSEVWAGWVTEAFF. The CDR3 region has the DNA TGTGCCAGCAGTGAAGTTTGGGCAGGGTGGGTCACTGAAGCTTTCTTT.

The rearrangement links TRBV7-2 to TRBJ2-1; unclear D gene. CDR1 is SGHTA, CDR2 FQGNSA, per germline. V lost 5 bases and J lost 8, with 10 bases in between. The length of the CDR3 is 12 residues. CDR3: CASSPGSDEQFF. In DNA, the CDR3 is TGTGCCAGCAGCCCCGGTTCGGATGAGCAGTTCTTC.

The CDR3 sequence is CASSFGGAGTGELFF. DNA for the CDR3: TGTGCCAGCAGCTTCGGGGGAGCGGGGACCGGGGAGCTGTTTTTT. This chain links TRBV7-9 with TRBJ2-2, with 7 bases that match TRBD2. This CDR3 is built from 15 residues. The trim removed 3 bases at V and 5 bases at J, leaving 6 bases unmatched. Germline CDR1 and CDR2: SEHNR and FQNEAQ (reference sequence). Full variable domain (remainder filled in from reference TRBV7-9 and TRBJ2-2): DTGVSQNPRHKITKRGQNVTFRCDPISEHNRLYWYRQTLGQGPEFLTYFQNEAQLEKSRLLSDRFSAERPKGSFSTLEIQRTEQGDSAMYLCASSFGGAGTGELFFGEGSRLTVL.

This clone was recorded at least ten times. This chain joins TRBV2 and TRBJ2-5; 13 bases are a match to TRBD2. Trimming removed 6 bases from V and 7 bases from J; junction bases left unmatched: 14. The length of the CDR3 is 17 residues. Germline V gene data show CDR1 as SNHLY and CDR2 as FYNNEI. CDR3 residues: CASSVPGLAGPAGTQYF. The CDR3 nucleotides are TGTGCCAGCAGCGTCCCGGGACTAGCGGGGCCAGCGGGGACCCAGTACTTC.